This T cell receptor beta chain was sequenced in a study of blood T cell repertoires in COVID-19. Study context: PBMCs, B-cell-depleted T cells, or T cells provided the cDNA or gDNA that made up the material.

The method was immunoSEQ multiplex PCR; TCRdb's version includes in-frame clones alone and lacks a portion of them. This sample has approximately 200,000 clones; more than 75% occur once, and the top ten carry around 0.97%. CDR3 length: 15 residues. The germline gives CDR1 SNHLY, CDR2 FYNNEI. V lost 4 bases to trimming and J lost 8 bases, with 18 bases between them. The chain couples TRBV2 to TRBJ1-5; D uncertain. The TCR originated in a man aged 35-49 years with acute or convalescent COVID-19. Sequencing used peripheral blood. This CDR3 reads CASSVDFLRGEPQHF. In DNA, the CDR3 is TGTGCCAGCAGTGTAGACTTTTTACGAGGTGAGCCCCAGCATTTT.